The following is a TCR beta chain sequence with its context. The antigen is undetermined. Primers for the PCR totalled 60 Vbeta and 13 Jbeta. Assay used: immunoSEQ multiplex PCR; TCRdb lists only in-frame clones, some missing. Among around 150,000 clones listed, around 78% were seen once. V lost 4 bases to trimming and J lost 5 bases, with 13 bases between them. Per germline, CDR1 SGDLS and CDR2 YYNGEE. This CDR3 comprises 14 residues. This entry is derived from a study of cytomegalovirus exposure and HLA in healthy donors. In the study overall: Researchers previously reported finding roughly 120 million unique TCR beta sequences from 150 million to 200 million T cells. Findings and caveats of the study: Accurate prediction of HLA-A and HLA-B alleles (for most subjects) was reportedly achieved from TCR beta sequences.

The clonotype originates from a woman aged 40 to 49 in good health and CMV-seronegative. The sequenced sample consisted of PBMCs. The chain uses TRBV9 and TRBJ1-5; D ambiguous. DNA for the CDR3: TGTGCCAGCAGCAGCGGGATGGGTTATCAGCCCCAGCATTTT. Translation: CASSSGMGYQPQHF.